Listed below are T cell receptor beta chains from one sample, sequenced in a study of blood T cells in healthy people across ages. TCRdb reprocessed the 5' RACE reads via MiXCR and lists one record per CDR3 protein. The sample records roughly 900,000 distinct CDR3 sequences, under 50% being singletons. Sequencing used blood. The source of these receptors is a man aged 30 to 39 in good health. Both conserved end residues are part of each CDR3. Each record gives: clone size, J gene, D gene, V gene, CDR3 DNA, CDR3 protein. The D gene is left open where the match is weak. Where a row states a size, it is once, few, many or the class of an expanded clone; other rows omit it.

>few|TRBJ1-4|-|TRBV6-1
TGTGCCAGCAGTGAATGGGGCGGGGCTAATGAAAAACTGTTTTTT
CASSEWGGANEKLFF
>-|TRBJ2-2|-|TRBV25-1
TGTGCCAGCAGGGTTCGCGGCACCGGGGAGCTGTTTTTT
CASRVRGTGELFF
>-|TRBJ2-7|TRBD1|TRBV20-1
TGCAGTGCCACCGGGACAGGGGATGGGCAGTACTTC
CSATGTGDGQYF
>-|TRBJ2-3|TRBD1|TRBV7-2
TGTCCCAGCAGCCCAGGGACAGGGCGCACAGATACGCAGTATTTT
CPSSPGTGRTDTQYF
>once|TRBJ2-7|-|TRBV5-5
TGTGCCAGCAGGGTAGGACAGTCCAGCTCCTACGAGCAGTACTTC
CASRVGQSSSYEQYF
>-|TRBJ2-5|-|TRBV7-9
TGTGCCAGCAGCTACGCCGACAGACAAGAGACCCAGTACTTC
CASSYADRQETQYF
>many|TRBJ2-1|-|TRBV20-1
TGCAGTGCCCAGGGCGGGACTCGAATCTACAATGAGCAGTTCTTC
CSAQGGTRIYNEQFF
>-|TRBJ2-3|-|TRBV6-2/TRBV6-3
TGTGCCAGCAGTGATCCGACCGGATCTAGCACAGATACGCAGTATTTT
CASSDPTGSSTDTQYF
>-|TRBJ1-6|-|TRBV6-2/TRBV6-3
TGTGCCAGCAGTTACCCGGGGACAATCCCCCTCCTTAATTCACCCCTCCACTTT
CASSYPGTIPLLNSPLHF
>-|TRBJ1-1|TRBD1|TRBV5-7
TGTGCCAGCAGCCTACCCGCGGACAGGGTTTCGGGAACTGAAGCTTTCTTT
CASSLPADRVSGTEAFF
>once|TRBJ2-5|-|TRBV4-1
TGCGCCAGCAGCCAAGAGGGACGGGGGGCCGTAACCCAAGAGACCCAGTACTTC
CASSQEGRGAVTQETQYF
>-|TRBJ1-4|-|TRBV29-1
TGCAGCGTTGAAGGCACAGTGCACCGAGGAACTAATGAAAAACTGTTTTTT
CSVEGTVHRGTNEKLFF
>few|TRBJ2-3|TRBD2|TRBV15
TGTGCCACCAGCAGGCGGGGGGTTTTAGATACGCAGTATTTT
CATSRRGVLDTQYF
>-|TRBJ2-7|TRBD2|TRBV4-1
TGCGCCAGCAGCCTAAGGTCCGGGACTAGTTACGAGCAGTACTTC
CASSLRSGTSYEQYF
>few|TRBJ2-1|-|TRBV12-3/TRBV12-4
TGTGCCAGCAGCAGCATCTGGGAGCAGTTCTTC
CASSSIWEQFF
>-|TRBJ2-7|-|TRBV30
TGTGCCTGGGATTCCCCCTCTTTTGGTGGCGAGCAGTACTTC
CAWDSPSFGGEQYF
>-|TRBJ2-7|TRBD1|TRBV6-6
TGTGCCAGCAGTCGGGACAGGGCGGACGAGCAGTACTTC
CASSRDRADEQYF